A selection of T cell receptor beta chains follows, all from one sample in a study of fetal regulatory T cell absence and autoimmunity. The assay was immunoSEQ multiplex PCR, and TCRdb's table has in-frame clones only and misses some. The table lists 95,000 or so clones, less than 80% of them singletons. The specimen sequenced was pancreas tissue. The receptors here all came from a male donor with IPEX syndrome. The CDR3 runs from the conserved cysteine through the conserved F or W. A D gene is named only where the DNA matches it firmly. Some rows mark clone size as missing; the rest say once, few, many or name a class of expanded clone.

j_gene,v_gene,abundance,d_gene,CDR3aa,CDR3nt
TRBJ1-1,TRBV5-1,-,-,CASTDGTTEAFF,TGCGCCAGCACCGATGGGACCACTGAAGCTTTCTTT
TRBJ2-1,TRBV4-2,-,-,CASSPYLGASEQFF,TGTGCCAGCAGCCCCTATTTGGGGGCAAGTGAGCAGTTCTTC
TRBJ1-2,TRBV14,-,TRBD1,CASSQVRQGTRTGYTF,TGTGCCAGCAGCCAAGTACGACAGGGGACCCGAACCGGCTACACCTTC
TRBJ2-7,TRBV11-2,-,TRBD2,CASSLDSGTSPYEQYF,TGTGCCAGCAGCTTAGATTCCGGGACTAGCCCCTACGAGCAGTACTTC
TRBJ2-5,TRBV13,once,TRBD1,CASSWDRTETQYF,TGTGCCAGCAGCTGGGACAGGACAGAGACCCAGTACTTC
TRBJ2-7,TRBV18,-,TRBD1,CASSSDRGSYEQYF,TGTGCCAGCTCATCGGACAGGGGCTCCTACGAGCAGTACTTC
TRBJ1-5,TRBV19,few,TRBD1,CASSWDRVGQPQHF,TGTGCCAGTAGCTGGGACAGGGTGGGACAGCCCCAGCATTTT
TRBJ1-2,TRBV19,medium-sized,-,CASIGGGLGYTF,TGTGCCAGTATAGGGGGGGGCCTTGGCTACACCTTC
TRBJ2-2,TRBV27,-,TRBD1,CASSLRQGGTGELFF,TGTGCCAGCAGCCTCAGACAGGGGGGCACCGGGGAGCTGTTTTTT
TRBJ2-5,TRBV6-6,-,-,CASSLRGPQETQYF,TGTGCCAGCAGCTTAAGGGGCCCTCAAGAGACCCAGTACTTC
TRBJ2-1,TRBV19,-,-,CASRGQSYNEQFF,TGTGCCAGTAGAGGGCAGTCGTACAATGAGCAGTTCTTC
TRBJ2-5,TRBV19,-,TRBD1,CASSISGTGETQYF,TGTGCCAGTAGTATATCAGGGACAGGAGAGACCCAGTACTTC
TRBJ1-3,TRBV6-6,-,-,CASSRGNTIYF,TGTGCCAGCAGCCGTGGAAACACCATATATTTT
TRBJ1-2,TRBV29-1,many,-,CSVEEVSNYGYTF,TGCAGCGTTGAAGAAGTCTCTAACTATGGCTACACCTTC
TRBJ2-2,TRBV5-4,-,TRBD2,CASSSGTSGGPGELFF,TGTGCCAGCAGCTCCGGGACTAGCGGGGGCCCCGGGGAGCTGTTTTTT
TRBJ1-5,TRBV4-1,few,-,CASSQVFHSNQPQHF,TGCGCCAGCAGCCAAGTATTTCATAGCAATCAGCCCCAGCATTTT
TRBJ1-2,TRBV10-3,many,TRBD1,CAISEGQGRNYGYTF,TGTGCCATCAGTGAGGGACAGGGGCGTAACTATGGCTACACCTTC
TRBJ2-7,TRBV6-5,-,-,CASSPWAGAKNEQYF,TGTGCCAGCAGCCCTTGGGCGGGGGCGAAAAACGAGCAGTACTTC
TRBJ1-6,TRBV4-3,once,-,CASSQDLIGLSSYNSPLHF,TGCGCCAGCAGCCAAGATTTGATAGGGTTGAGCTCCTATAATTCACCCCTCCACTTT
TRBJ2-7,TRBV7-2,medium-sized,TRBD2,CASSLALGLAGTYEQYF,TGTGCCAGCAGCTTAGCCCTGGGACTAGCGGGGACCTACGAGCAGTACTTC
TRBJ2-7,TRBV5-5,-,TRBD1,CASSFRDRMKYEQYF,TGTGCCAGCAGCTTCCGGGACAGGATGAAGTACGAGCAGTACTTC
TRBJ1-6,TRBV6-6,-,-,CASSPHTGRLNSPLHF,TGTGCCAGCAGTCCTCATACTGGGCGTCTTAATTCACCCCTCCACTTT
TRBJ2-7,TRBV30,-,-,CAWSGAYEQYF,TGTGCCTGGAGTGGGGCCTACGAGCAGTACTTC
TRBJ1-1,TRBV7-8,-,-,CASSLAPGYTEAFF,TGTGCCAGCAGCTTAGCTCCAGGTTACACTGAAGCTTTCTTT
TRBJ1-5,TRBV19,-,TRBD1,CASSIDRGRFGKPQHF,TGTGCCAGTAGTATTGACAGGGGGCGCTTTGGGAAGCCCCAGCATTTT
TRBJ2-7,TRBV6-5,-,-,CASSYYDGSSYEQYF,TGTGCCAGCAGTTACTATGACGGGAGCTCCTACGAGCAGTACTTC
TRBJ2-5,TRBV5-1,-,-,CASSLPYRAGQETQYF,TGCGCCAGCAGCCTACCCTATAGGGCAGGGCAAGAGACCCAGTACTTC
TRBJ1-5,TRBV23-1,-,-,CASSQRKVSGQPQHF,TGCGCCAGCAGTCAAAGGAAAGTCTCAGGGCAGCCCCAGCATTTT
TRBJ1-1,TRBV30,-,-,CAWIKYGTRNTEAFF,TGTGCCTGGATTAAGTATGGCACCAGGAACACTGAAGCTTTCTTT
TRBJ1-3,TRBV30,-,-,CAWSPTVVGNTIYF,TGTGCCTGGTCCCCGACAGTCGTCGGAAACACCATATATTTT
TRBJ2-2,TRBV4-2,-,-,CASSQDPVTGELFF,TGTGCCAGCAGCCAAGATCCAGTCACCGGGGAGCTGTTTTTT
TRBJ2-7,TRBV5-4,few,TRBD2,CASSPGGLSYEQYF,TGTGCCAGCAGCCCGGGGGGGCTCTCCTACGAGCAGTACTTC
TRBJ2-7,TRBV2,few,-,CASSPIELAGNEQYF,TGTGCCAGCAGTCCTATTGAACTGGCCGGAAACGAGCAGTACTTC
TRBJ2-3,TRBV5-4,-,TRBD2,CASSSSGRGGQIDTQYF,TGTGCCAGCAGCTCTTCAGGGCGGGGGGGCCAAATAGATACGCAGTATTTT
TRBJ2-5,TRBV29-1,-,-,CSGSQGLQETQYF,TGCAGCGGATCACAGGGCCTCCAAGAGACCCAGTACTTC
TRBJ1-2,TRBV11-3,few,-,CASSLDGESAYGYTF,TGTGCCAGCAGCTTAGATGGGGAATCGGCCTATGGCTACACCTTC
TRBJ1-2,TRBV27,-,-,CASSLRGYGYTF,TGTGCCAGCAGTTTACGGGGATATGGCTACACCTTC
TRBJ1-2,TRBV16,-,-,CASSQSGRGTNYGYTF,TGTGCCAGCAGCCAATCGGGGAGGGGAACTAACTATGGCTACACCTTC
TRBJ2-3,TRBV5-1,-,-,CASSESDTQYF,TGCGCCAGCAGCGAGTCAGATACGCAGTATTTT
TRBJ2-3,TRBV4-1,few,-,CASSQDPNTQYF,TGCGCCAGCAGCCAAGATCCTAATACGCAGTATTTT
TRBJ1-3,TRBV5-6,-,-,CASSSPRSGNTIYF,TGTGCCAGCAGCTCGCCGAGATCTGGAAACACCATATATTTT
TRBJ1-1,TRBV6-1,-,-,CASSTHLTEAFF,TGTGCCAGCAGTACACACCTCACTGAAGCTTTCTTT
TRBJ1-1,TRBV7-9,few,-,CASTLTHPRNTEAFF,TGTGCCAGCACCCTTACCCACCCCAGGAACACTGAAGCTTTCTTT
TRBJ1-3,TRBV6-1,few,-,CASSEQNSGNTIYF,TGTGCCAGCAGTGAACAAAACTCTGGAAACACCATATATTTT
TRBJ2-3,TRBV6-1,-,-,CASSGQPRSFTDTQYF,TGTGCCAGCAGTGGGCAGCCGAGGTCCTTCACAGATACGCAGTATTTT
TRBJ2-4,TRBV18,-,TRBD2,CASSPPTSGRAKNIQYF,TGTGCCAGCTCACCACCGACTAGCGGGAGGGCCAAAAACATTCAGTACTTC
TRBJ2-2,TRBV9,-,-,CASSWAQIGDLNTGELFF,TGTGCCAGCAGCTGGGCCCAAATAGGAGACTTGAACACCGGGGAGCTGTTTTTT
TRBJ2-7,TRBV7-9,-,-,CASSHPTQNSYEQYF,TGTGCCAGCAGCCACCCGACTCAGAACTCCTACGAGCAGTACTTC